This TCR beta chain was obtained from a study of molecular identifiers for immune sequencing clone quantification. Study findings and constraints: Highly expanded clones may be undercounted when identical TCR molecules share barcodes.

Germline loops: CDR1 SGHDT, CDR2 YYEEEE. The CDR3 length is 13 residues. In the case of this clonotype: As yet, its antigen is unknown. The junction shows a germline mismatch at one end, possibly a read error.

One entry per CDR3 protein, called by TCRdb with MiXCR from the PCR reads. The sample includes about 630,000 distinct CDR3 sequences, 25% seen only once; the top ten take 0.78%. The authors gated naive CD8 T cells as CD8+CD4-CCR7+CD45RA+ for sorting. The TCR originated in a human donor in good health. Some libraries in this study had Jurkat cell RNA spiked in. Sequenced sample: naive CD8+ T cells from blood, with Jurkat cell RNA spiked in. Subset noted: FACS-sorted CD8+CD4-CCR7+CD45RA+ naive T cells. The chain joins TRBV5-6 to TRBJ2-7; no definite D call. CDR3 nucleotides: TGTGCCAGCGGCTTTGGGTACTCCTACGAGCAGTACTTC. Its translation is CASGFGYSYEQYF.